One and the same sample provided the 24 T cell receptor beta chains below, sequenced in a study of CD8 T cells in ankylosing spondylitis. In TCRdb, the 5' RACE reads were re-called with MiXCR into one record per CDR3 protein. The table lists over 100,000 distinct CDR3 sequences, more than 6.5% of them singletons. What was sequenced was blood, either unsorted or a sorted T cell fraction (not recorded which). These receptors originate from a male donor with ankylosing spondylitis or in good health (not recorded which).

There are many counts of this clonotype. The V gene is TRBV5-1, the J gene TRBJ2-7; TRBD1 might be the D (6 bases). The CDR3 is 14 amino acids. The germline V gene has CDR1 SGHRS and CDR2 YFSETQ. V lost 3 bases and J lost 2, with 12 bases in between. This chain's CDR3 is CASSSGQSAYEQYF. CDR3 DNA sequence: TGCGCCAGCAGCTCCGGACAGTCCGCCTACGAGCAGTACTTC.

CDR3 bases: TGTGCCAGCAGCCACCCGGGACAGGGGACCAATGAGCAGTTCTTC. Translated: CASSHPGQGTNEQFF. This chain connects TRBV7-7 to TRBJ2-1, with 10 bases lining up with TRBD1. This CDR3 comprises 15 residues. Germline-derived CDR1 and CDR2 are SSHAT and FNYEAQ (reference sequence). The V segment lost 5 bases and the J segment 6 bases; nucleotides outside the gene matches: 7.

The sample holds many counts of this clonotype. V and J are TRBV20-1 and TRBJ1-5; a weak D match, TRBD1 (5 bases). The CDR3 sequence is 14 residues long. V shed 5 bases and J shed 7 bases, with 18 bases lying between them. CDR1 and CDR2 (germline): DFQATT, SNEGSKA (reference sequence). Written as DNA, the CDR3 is TGCAGTGCTTGGCCTCGAGTATGGGGGCAGCCCCAGCATTTT. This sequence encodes CSAWPRVWGQPQHF.

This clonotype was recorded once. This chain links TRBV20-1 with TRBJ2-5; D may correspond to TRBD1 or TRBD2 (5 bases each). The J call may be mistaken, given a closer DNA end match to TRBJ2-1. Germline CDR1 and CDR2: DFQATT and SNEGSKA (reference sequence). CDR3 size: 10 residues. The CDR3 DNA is TGCAGTGCACAACAAGGGACCCAGTTCTTC. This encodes CSAQQGTQFF.

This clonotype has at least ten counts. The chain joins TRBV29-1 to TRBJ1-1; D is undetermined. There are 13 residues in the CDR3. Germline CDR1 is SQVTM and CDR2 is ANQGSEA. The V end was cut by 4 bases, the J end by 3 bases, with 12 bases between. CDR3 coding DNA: TGCAGCGTTGTCCCGTGGAGGGACACTGAAGCTTTCTTT. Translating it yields CSVVPWRDTEAFF.

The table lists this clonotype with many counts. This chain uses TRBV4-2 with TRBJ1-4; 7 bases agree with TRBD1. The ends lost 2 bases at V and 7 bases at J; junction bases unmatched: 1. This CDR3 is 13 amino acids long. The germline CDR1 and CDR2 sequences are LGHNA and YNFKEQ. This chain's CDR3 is CASSQQGGEKLFF. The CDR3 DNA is TGTGCCAGCAGCCAACAGGGGGGTGAAAAACTGTTTTTT.

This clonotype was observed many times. Written as DNA, the CDR3 is TGCGCCAGCAGCTTGCCCGGGACAGGGTGGCAAGAGACCCAGTACTTC. Translation gives CASSLPGTGWQETQYF. The rearrangement links TRBV5-1 to TRBJ2-5; 9 nucleotides match TRBD1. With V trimmed by 1 base and J by 2 bases, 6 bases remained unmatched. This CDR3 has 16 residues. Germline lookup yields CDR1 SGHRS and CDR2 YFSETQ.

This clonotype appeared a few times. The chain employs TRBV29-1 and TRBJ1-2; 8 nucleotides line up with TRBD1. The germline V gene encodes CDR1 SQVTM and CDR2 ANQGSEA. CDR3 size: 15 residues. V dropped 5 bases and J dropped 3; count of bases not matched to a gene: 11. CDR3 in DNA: TGCAGCGTTCGTGGGTTACCAGGGGGCGACTATGGCTACACCTTC. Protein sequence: CSVRGLPGGDYGYTF.

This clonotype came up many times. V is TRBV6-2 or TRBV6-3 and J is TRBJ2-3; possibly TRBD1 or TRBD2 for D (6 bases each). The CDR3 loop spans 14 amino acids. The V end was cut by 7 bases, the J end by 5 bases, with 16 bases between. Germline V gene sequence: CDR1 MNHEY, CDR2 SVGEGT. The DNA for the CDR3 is TGTGCCAGCAACGTAGGGGGGACGGGAGATACGCAGTATTTT. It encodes CASNVGGTGDTQYF.

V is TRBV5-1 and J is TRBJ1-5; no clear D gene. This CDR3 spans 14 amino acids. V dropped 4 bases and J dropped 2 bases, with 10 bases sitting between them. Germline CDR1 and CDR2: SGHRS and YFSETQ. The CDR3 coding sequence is TGCGCCAGCAGCGCTAGAGGTGGCAATCAGCCCCAGCATTTT. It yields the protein CASSARGGNQPQHF.

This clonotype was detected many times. CDR3 in DNA: TGTGCCAGCAGCTTAAGGACAGAGGGGGAAAAACTGTTTTTT. Translation gives CASSLRTEGEKLFF. This sequence joins TRBV7-9 and TRBJ1-4; tentatively, D is TRBD1 (6 bases). CDR3 size: 14 residues. Trimming took 2 bases from V and 8 from J, leaving 12 bases between them. Germline CDR1 SEHNR, CDR2 FQNEAQ (reference sequence).

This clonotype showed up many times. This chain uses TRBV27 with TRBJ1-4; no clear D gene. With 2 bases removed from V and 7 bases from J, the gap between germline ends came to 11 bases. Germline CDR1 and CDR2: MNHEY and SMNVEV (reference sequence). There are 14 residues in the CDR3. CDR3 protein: CASSLTRGGEKLFF. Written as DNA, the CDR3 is TGTGCCAGCAGTTTAACCCGTGGTGGTGAAAAACTGTTTTTT.

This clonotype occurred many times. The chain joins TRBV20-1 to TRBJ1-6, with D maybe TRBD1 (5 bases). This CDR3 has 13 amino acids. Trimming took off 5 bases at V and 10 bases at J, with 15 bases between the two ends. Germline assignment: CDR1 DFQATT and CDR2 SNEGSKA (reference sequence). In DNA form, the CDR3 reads TGCAGTGCTGATACAGGTGGAAAGTCACCCCTCCACTTT. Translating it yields CSADTGGKSPLHF.

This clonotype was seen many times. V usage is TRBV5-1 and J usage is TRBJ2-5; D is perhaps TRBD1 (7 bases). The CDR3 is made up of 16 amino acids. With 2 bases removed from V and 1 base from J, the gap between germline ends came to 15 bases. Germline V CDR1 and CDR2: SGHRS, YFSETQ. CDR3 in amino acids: CASSFGGTASQETQYF. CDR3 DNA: TGCGCCAGCAGCTTCGGCGGGACAGCGAGCCAAGAGACCCAGTACTTC.

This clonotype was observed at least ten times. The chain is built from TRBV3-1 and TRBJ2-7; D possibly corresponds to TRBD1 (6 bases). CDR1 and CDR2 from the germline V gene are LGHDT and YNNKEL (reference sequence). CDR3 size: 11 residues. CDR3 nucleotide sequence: TGTGCATCAGGGGTTAAGCACGAGCAGTACTTC. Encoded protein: CASGVKHEQYF.

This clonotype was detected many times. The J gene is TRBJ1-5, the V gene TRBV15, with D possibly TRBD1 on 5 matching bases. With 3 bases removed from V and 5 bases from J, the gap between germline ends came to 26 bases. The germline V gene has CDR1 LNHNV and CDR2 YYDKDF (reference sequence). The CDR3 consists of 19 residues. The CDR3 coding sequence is TGTGCCACCAGCAGGCGCAGGTGGGGACCGGAGATACCTTATCAGCCCCAGCATTTT. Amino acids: CATSRRRWGPEIPYQPQHF.

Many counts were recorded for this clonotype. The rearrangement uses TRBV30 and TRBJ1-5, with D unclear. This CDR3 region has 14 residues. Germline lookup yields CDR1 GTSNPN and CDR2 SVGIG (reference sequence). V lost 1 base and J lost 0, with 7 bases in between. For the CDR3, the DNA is TGTGCCTGGAGTGCGGGGTTTAGCAATCAGCCCCAGCATTTT. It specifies CAWSAGFSNQPQHF.

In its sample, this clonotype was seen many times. The chain's CDR3 is CASSPPWTGYNEQFF. The CDR3 DNA reads as TGTGCCAGCTCACCACCTTGGACTGGGTACAATGAGCAGTTCTTC. The chain has TRBV18 and TRBJ2-1, with D possibly being TRBD2 (5 bases). Germline CDR1 KGHSH, CDR2 LQKENI. The V end lost 0 bases, the J end lost 4 bases, and 10 bases lay between the germline ends. The CDR3 has 15 residues.

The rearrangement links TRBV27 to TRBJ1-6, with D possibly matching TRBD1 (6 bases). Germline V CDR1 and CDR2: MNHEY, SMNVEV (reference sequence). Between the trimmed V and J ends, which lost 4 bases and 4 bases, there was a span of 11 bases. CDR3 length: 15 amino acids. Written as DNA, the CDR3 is TGTGCCAGCAGTTCCCGGACAGAATATAATTCACCCCTCCACTTT. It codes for CASSSRTEYNSPLHF.

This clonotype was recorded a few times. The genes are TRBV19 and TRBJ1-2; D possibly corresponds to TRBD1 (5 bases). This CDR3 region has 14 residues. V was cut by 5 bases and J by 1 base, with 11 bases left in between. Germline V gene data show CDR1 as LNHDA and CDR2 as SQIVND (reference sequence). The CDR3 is CASSAQGYNYGYTF. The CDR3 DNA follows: TGTGCCAGTAGTGCCCAGGGTTATAACTATGGCTACACCTTC.

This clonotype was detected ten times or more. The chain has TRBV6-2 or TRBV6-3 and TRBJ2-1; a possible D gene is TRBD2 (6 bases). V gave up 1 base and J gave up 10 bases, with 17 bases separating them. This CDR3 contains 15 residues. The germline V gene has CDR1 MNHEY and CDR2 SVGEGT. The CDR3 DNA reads TGTGCCAGCAGTTACTGGGGCGGGACGGGGAGCGAGCAGTTCTTC. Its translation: CASSYWGGTGSEQFF.

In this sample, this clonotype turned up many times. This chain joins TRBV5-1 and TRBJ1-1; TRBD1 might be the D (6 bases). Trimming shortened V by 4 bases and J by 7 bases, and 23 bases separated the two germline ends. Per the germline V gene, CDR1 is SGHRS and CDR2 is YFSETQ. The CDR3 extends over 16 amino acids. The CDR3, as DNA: TGCGCCAGCAGCCGCGAAATACAGGGCTCTCTGGGTGAAGCTTTCTTT. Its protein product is CASSREIQGSLGEAFF.

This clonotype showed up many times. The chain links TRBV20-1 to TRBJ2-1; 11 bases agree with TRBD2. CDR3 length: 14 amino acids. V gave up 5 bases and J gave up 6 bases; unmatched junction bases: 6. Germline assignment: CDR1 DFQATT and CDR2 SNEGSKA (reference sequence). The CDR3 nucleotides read TGCAGTGCTCGTCTAGCGGGAGGACGCAATGAGCAGTTCTTC. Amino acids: CSARLAGGRNEQFF.

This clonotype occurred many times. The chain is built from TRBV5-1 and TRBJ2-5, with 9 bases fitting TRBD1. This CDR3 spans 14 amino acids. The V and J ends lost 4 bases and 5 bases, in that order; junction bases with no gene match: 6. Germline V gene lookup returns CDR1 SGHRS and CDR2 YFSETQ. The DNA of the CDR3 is TGCGCCAGCAGCCAGATTGACAGGGGGGAGACCCAGTACTTC. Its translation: CASSQIDRGETQYF.